The 22 T cell receptor beta chains in this list originate from one sample, sequenced in a study of blood T cell repertoires in COVID-19. The protocol was immunoSEQ multiplex PCR, while the TCRdb copy is restricted to in-frame clones and leaves out a portion. The sample lists about 120,000 clones; roughly nine tenths were seen once. Material: peripheral blood. The source is a human donor in a cohort sampled during active COVID-19.

This sequence joins TRBV28 and TRBJ1-3, with D uncertain. The ends were cut back, 3 bases at V and 2 bases at J, with 5 bases in the middle. There are 13 residues in the CDR3. Germline V CDR1 and CDR2: MDHEN, SYDVKM. The CDR3 protein is CASSFAAGNTIYF. The CDR3 bases are TGTGCCAGCAGTTTCGCGGCTGGAAACACCATATATTTT.

V is TRBV5-1 and J is TRBJ2-1; TRBD2 might be the D (5 bases). The CDR3 is 12 amino acids. The V end was cut by 5 bases, the J end by 4 bases, with 7 bases between. Per germline, CDR1 SGHRS and CDR2 YFSETQ. The DNA of the CDR3 is TGCGCCAGCAGAAGCGGTTACAATGAGCAGTTCTTC. Translated, it gives CASRSGYNEQFF.

The chain uses TRBV10-3 and TRBJ1-2, with D perhaps TRBD1 (5 bases). The CDR3 has 15 residues. Germline V CDR1 and CDR2: ENHRY, SYGVKD. V was clipped by 4 bases and J by 4 bases, with 16 bases between them. CDR3: CAISVSTDGGYGYTF. In DNA, the CDR3 is TGTGCCATCAGTGTTAGTACAGACGGGGGCTATGGCTACACCTTC.

This clone showed up just once. This chain joins TRBV18 and TRBJ2-4, with TRBD1 identical over 7 bases. V was pared by 3 bases and J by 0 bases, with 14 bases of the junction left unmatched. The CDR3 is made up of 19 amino acids. From germline, CDR1 is KGHSH and CDR2 LQKENI. CDR3 in amino acids: CASSPDRENINLAKNIQYF. In DNA form, the CDR3 reads TGTGCCAGCTCACCTGACAGGGAAAATATAAACCTAGCCAAAAACATTCAGTACTTC.

V gene TRBV18 combines with J gene TRBJ1-5; TRBD1 aligns across 7 bases. The V gene's germline CDR1 is KGHSH and CDR2 LQKENI. The ends lost 2 bases at V and 6 bases at J; junction bases unmatched: 10. The CDR3 extends over 16 amino acids. CDR3 DNA sequence: TGTGCCAGCTCACCAAACCTCCAGGGGGAGCGTCAGCCCCAGCATTTT. This codes for CASSPNLQGERQPQHF. Looking up the rest from reference TRBV18 and TRBJ1-5 gives the full variable domain: NAGVMQNPRHLVRRRGQEARLRCSPMKGHSHVYWYRQLPEEGLKFMVYLQKENIIDESGMPKERFSAEFPKEGPSILRIQQVVRGDSAAYFCASSPNLQGERQPQHFGDGTRLSIL.

The rearrangement links TRBV4-1 to TRBJ2-7; the match to TRBD2 covers 11 bases. Unmatched junction bases numbered 6, after V lost 2 bases and J lost 0 bases. Germline CDR1 and CDR2: MGHRA and YSYEKL. This CDR3 spans 17 amino acids. CDR3 residues: CASSQFLGTSGSYEQYF. CDR3 in DNA: TGCGCCAGCAGCCAATTCCTAGGGACTAGCGGCTCCTACGAGCAGTACTTC.

The chain carries TRBV25-1 and TRBJ1-4; D gene unclear. V lost 5 bases and J lost 5, with 6 bases in between. The CDR3 is 12 amino acids. The germline V gene encodes CDR1 MGHDK and CDR2 SYGVNS. The CDR3, as DNA: TGTGCCAGCAGTCCCAGGAATGAAAAACTGTTTTTT. Translating gives CASSPRNEKLFF.

The rearrangement uses TRBV21-1 and TRBJ2-3; the listed D gene, TRBD1, was not tested against the DNA. TRBV21-1 is given as a pseudogene. This CDR3 spans 14 amino acids. CDR3 sequence (DNA): TGTGCCAGCAGCAAAGCAGGGGGCACAGATACGCAGTATTTT. It is translated as CASSKAGGTDTQYF.

The gene calls are TRBV19 and TRBJ2-6, with D maybe TRBD1 (5 bases). Germline assignment: CDR1 LNHDA and CDR2 SQIVND (reference sequence). The CDR3 spans 18 residues. Trimming pared 3 bases from V and 0 bases from J, leaving 15 bases between. The CDR3 spells CASSIRSGSFSGANVLTF. The CDR3 coding sequence is TGTGCCAGTAGTATTCGGTCAGGGTCCTTCTCTGGGGCCAACGTCCTGACTTTC.

The chain carries TRBV9 and TRBJ1-4, with 7 bases matching TRBD1. The CDR3 length is 15 residues. CDR1 is SGDLS, CDR2 YYNGEE, per germline. The V segment lost 4 bases and the J segment 0 bases; nucleotides outside the gene matches: 3. CDR3 residues: CASSIGTATNEKLFF. The CDR3 DNA reads TGTGCCAGCAGCATCGGGACAGCAACTAATGAAAAACTGTTTTTT.

The chain has TRBV6-7 and TRBJ2-3; 10 nucleotides match TRBD1. TRBV6-7 counts as an open reading frame of uncertain function. The CDR3 has 20 amino acids. Unmatched junction bases numbered 18, after V lost 4 bases and J lost 2 bases. Here the CDR3 DNA reads TGTGCCAGCAGTTTCCCCGGGACAGGGGCTTCATTGTCCAACACAGATACGCAGTATTTT. It is translated as CASSFPGTGASLSNTDTQYF.

V gene TRBV19 combines with J gene TRBJ1-3, with D hard to call. The CDR3 is 15 residues long. CDR1 and CDR2 (germline): LNHDA, SQIVND (reference sequence). Trimming stripped 7 bases from V and 0 bases from J, with 13 bases between. CDR3 loop: CASTAGGFSGNTIYF. The CDR3 coding sequence is TGTGCCAGTACCGCGGGAGGGTTCTCTGGAAACACCATATATTTT.

CDR3 nucleotide sequence: TGCGCCACCCGAGGACAGGGAAACACTGAAGCTTTCTTT. Its protein is CATRGQGNTEAFF. This chain connects TRBV10-2 to TRBJ1-1; TRBD1 aligns across 8 bases. Germline V CDR1 and CDR2: WSHSY, SAAADI. Unmatched junction bases numbered 6, after V lost 10 bases and J lost 2 bases. This CDR3 spans 13 amino acids.

This clone has a single count. The rearrangement joins TRBV5-1 to TRBJ2-4; D unclear. The V gene's germline CDR1 is SGHRS and CDR2 YFSETQ. With 0 bases removed from V and 5 bases from J, the gap between germline ends came to 6 bases. The CDR3 spans 13 residues. The CDR3 region has the DNA TGCGCCAGCAGCTTGGACGGTGAAAACATTCAGTACTTC. This codes for CASSLDGENIQYF.

The chain is built from TRBV3-1 (or the pseudogene TRBV3-2) and TRBJ2-4; 7 bases match TRBD1. The germline V gene has CDR1 LGHDT and CDR2 YNNKEL (reference sequence). With 3 bases clipped from V and 3 bases from J, the junction kept 8 bases outside the gene matches. The CDR3 is 16 residues long. CDR3 nucleotides: TGTGCCAGCAGCCACCACCAGGGGGTAGGCAAAAACATTCAGTACTTC. Its protein is CASSHHQGVGKNIQYF.

The chain combines TRBV14 with TRBJ2-7; D gene unclear. The CDR3 has 13 amino acids. V was trimmed by 3 bases and J by 3 bases, leaving 9 bases between them. Germline lookup yields CDR1 SGHDN and CDR2 FVKESK. The chain's CDR3 is CASSQTWVYEQYF. The CDR3 DNA sequence: TGTGCCAGCAGCCAGACTTGGGTCTACGAGCAGTACTTC.

This chain uses TRBV15 with TRBJ1-4, with 7 bases lining up with TRBD1. This CDR3 comprises 14 residues. V dropped 3 bases and J dropped 8; count of bases not matched to a gene: 6. Germline lookup yields CDR1 LNHNV and CDR2 YYDKDF (reference sequence). CDR3 protein: CATSSPGTVEKLFF. The CDR3 nucleotides read TGTGCCACCAGCAGTCCCGGGACAGTAGAAAAACTGTTTTTT. The full variable domain, rest sourced from reference TRBV15 and TRBJ1-4, is DAMVIQNPRYQVTQFGKPVTLSCSQTLNHNVMYWYQQKSSQAPKLLFHYYDKDFNNEADTPDNFQSRRPNTSFCFLDIRSPGLGDTAMYLCATSSPGTVEKLFFGSGTQLSVL.

The V call is TRBV7-8, the J call TRBJ2-3, with 8 bases fitting TRBD2. CDR3 length equals 17 residues. The germline V gene has CDR1 SGHVS and CDR2 FQNEAQ. V shed 3 bases, J shed 4 bases, and the junction held 12 bases outside the gene matches. The CDR3 protein is CASSFAKQGLVADTQYF. As DNA, the CDR3 is TGTGCCAGCAGCTTCGCGAAACAGGGACTAGTGGCAGATACGCAGTATTTT.

The V gene is TRBV9, the J gene TRBJ2-3; 8 nucleotides agree with TRBD1. V trimming: 4 bases; J trimming: 2 bases; junction bases outside the gene matches: 9. Germline V gene lookup returns CDR1 SGDLS and CDR2 YYNGEE. CDR3 length: 16 amino acids. Written as DNA, the CDR3 is TGTGCCAGCAGCACCGGACAGGGATCCAACACAGATACGCAGTATTTT. As protein: CASSTGQGSNTDTQYF. The complete variable domain, with remaining parts taken from reference TRBV9 and TRBJ2-3, reads DSGVTQTPKHLITATGQRVTLRCSPRSGDLSVYWYQQSLDQGLQFLIQYYNGEERAKGNILERFSAQQFPDLHSELNLSSLELGDSALYFCASSTGQGSNTDTQYFGPGTRLTVL.

The rearrangement joins TRBV9 to TRBJ2-7, with D hard to call. The CDR3 is made up of 12 amino acids. The germline gives CDR1 SGDLS, CDR2 YYNGEE. Trimming took 4 bases from V and 5 from J, leaving 10 bases between them. The CDR3 bases are TGTGCCAGCAGCTCCCCCTCGGACGAGCAGTACTTC. Its translation is CASSSPSDEQYF.

The chain joins TRBV15 to TRBJ1-2; the D gene is possibly TRBD1 (5 bases). The CDR3 spans 14 residues. V lost 1 base and J lost 8, with 14 bases in between. CDR1 LNHNV and CDR2 YYDKDF come from the germline V gene (reference sequence). In nucleotides, the CDR3 is TGTGCCACCAGCAGAGGTGGAGGGGCCTACGGCTACACCTTC. Translation: CATSRGGGAYGYTF.

The rearrangement links TRBV6-5 to TRBJ1-2; 9 nucleotides line up with TRBD1. The CDR3 covers 15 residues. Germline CDR1 and CDR2: MNHEY and SVGAGI. The junction had 10 bases not matched to a gene; V was cut back by 6 bases and J by 5 bases. This chain's CDR3 is CASRVTGQGLYGYTF. The CDR3 region has the DNA TGTGCCAGCAGAGTTACCGGACAGGGGTTGTATGGCTACACCTTC.